Listed below are T cell receptor beta chains from one sample, sequenced in a study of blood T cell repertoires in COVID-19. Profiled with immunoSEQ multiplex PCR; TCRdb holds only in-frame clones, not every one. The top ten clones hold roughly 7% of a sample with 150,000 to 200,000 clones, approximately 84% of them seen once. The sequencing input was PBMCs or T cells enriched from blood (not recorded which). The receptor source for this set is a woman aged 45 to 65 who had recovered from COVID-19. CDR3s leave out the opening cysteine and the closing phenylalanine or tryptophan. Expanded clones get a size class; other rows say once, few or many, or leave the size out.

V	size	J	CDR3
TRBV28	once	TRBJ1-2	ASSFDRGRWGYT
TRBV5-1	-	TRBJ2-7	ASSLGGQQY
TRBV5-8	-	TRBJ2-1	ASSPRGGFSYNEQF
TRBV11-2	-	TRBJ2-5	ASSPGGGETQY
TRBV13	-	TRBJ2-3	ASSFPSGSTDTQY
TRBV4-1	-	TRBJ2-5	ASSQGLRREETQY
TRBV5-1	-	TRBJ1-4	ASSDVAGTGGTTNEKLF
TRBV4-3	-	TRBJ2-7	ASSQDTSDSYEQY
TRBV11-3	-	TRBJ1-1	ASSPYLGGYSDGEAF
TRBV7-8	once	TRBJ2-5	ASSLGSGRGYQETQY
TRBV28	-	TRBJ1-6	ASSPGDPRSPLH
TRBV7-9	few	TRBJ1-1	ASSPGGLNTEAF
TRBV9	-	TRBJ2-7	ASSVEGASGRAYEQY
TRBV30	-	TRBJ1-1	AWSATGLRGAF
TRBV3-1/TRBV3-2	-	TRBJ1-6	ASSPVYGQGINSPLH
TRBV4-3	-	TRBJ2-7	ASSQDRASGN
TRBV27	-	TRBJ2-1	ASTTASYNEQF
TRBV19	-	TRBJ1-2	ASSLRGVYT
TRBV7-2	few	TRBJ1-2	ASSLVLVNYGYT
TRBV19	-	TRBJ1-2	ASEGTGLYGYT
TRBV9	-	TRBJ2-3	ASSVSGRATDTQY
TRBV28	-	TRBJ2-5	ASSIYRAGQETQY
TRBV6-6	-	TRBJ1-1	ASSRGQGRGTEAF
TRBV6-5	-	TRBJ2-7	ASSYRPGTGTLEQY
TRBV5-1	-	TRBJ1-3	ASSLAGTGVGNTIY
TRBV19	-	TRBJ2-5	ATGTRGPQETQY
TRBV29-1	-	TRBJ2-1	SATSGTPPYNEQF
TRBV6-5	few	TRBJ1-5	ASSSRGGSNQPQH
TRBV4-3	-	TRBJ1-5	ASSQDLGRGNSNQPQH
TRBV6-6	-	TRBJ1-1	ASSLTGVVTEAF
TRBV13	-	TRBJ2-5	ASSTTTSGKETQY
TRBV5-1	-	TRBJ2-2	ASSLGGLAGASGELF
TRBV5-1	-	TRBJ1-1	ASSQPGTGGTEAF
TRBV19	-	TRBJ1-4	ASSINGEGTNEKLF
TRBV15	-	TRBJ2-7	ATSREIASYEQY
TRBV25-1	-	TRBJ2-1	ASTRNNEQF
TRBV5-1	-	TRBJ2-3	ASSLGAAPSSTQY
TRBV7-3	-	TRBJ2-1	ASGAGGPSSYNEQF
TRBV4-2	medium-sized	TRBJ2-7	ASSATGTSGGYEQY
TRBV5-1	-	TRBJ1-4	ASRRDITTNEKLF
TRBV2	-	TRBJ2-3	ASSPDRTSTDTQY
TRBV6-2/TRBV6-3	-	TRBJ1-1	ASSRDRGLAF
TRBV5-1	-	TRBJ2-5	ASSLRGGETQY
TRBV7-2	-	TRBJ2-6	ASSFGPGHQSSGANVLT
TRBV28	-	TRBJ1-2	ASSSGWYGYGYT
TRBV5-1	few	TRBJ1-3	ASSSGRLADSGNTIY
TRBV24-1	-	TRBJ2-1	ATSAPLSNEQF
TRBV19	-	TRBJ1-1	ASTSLRTGIETEAF
TRBV18	-	TRBJ2-3	ASSTRASGSTDTQY
TRBV15	once	TRBJ1-2	ATSRDLGGGDRGRGYT
TRBV5-4	-	TRBJ2-1	ASSLGEENEQF
TRBV5-1	once	TRBJ1-2	ASSLGVVASLGYT
TRBV2	-	TRBJ1-4	ASRYRGLNEKLF
TRBV10-2	-	TRBJ1-4	ASSAGNNEKLF
TRBV3-1/TRBV3-2	-	TRBJ1-1	ASSQIASEAF
TRBV25-1	-	TRBJ2-2	ASSEGGGTGELF
TRBV4-3	medium-sized	TRBJ2-7	ASSQNREGYYEQY
TRBV6-1	-	TRBJ2-7	ASSQSGTSTYEQY
TRBV2	-	TRBJ2-7	ASSGQFSEQY